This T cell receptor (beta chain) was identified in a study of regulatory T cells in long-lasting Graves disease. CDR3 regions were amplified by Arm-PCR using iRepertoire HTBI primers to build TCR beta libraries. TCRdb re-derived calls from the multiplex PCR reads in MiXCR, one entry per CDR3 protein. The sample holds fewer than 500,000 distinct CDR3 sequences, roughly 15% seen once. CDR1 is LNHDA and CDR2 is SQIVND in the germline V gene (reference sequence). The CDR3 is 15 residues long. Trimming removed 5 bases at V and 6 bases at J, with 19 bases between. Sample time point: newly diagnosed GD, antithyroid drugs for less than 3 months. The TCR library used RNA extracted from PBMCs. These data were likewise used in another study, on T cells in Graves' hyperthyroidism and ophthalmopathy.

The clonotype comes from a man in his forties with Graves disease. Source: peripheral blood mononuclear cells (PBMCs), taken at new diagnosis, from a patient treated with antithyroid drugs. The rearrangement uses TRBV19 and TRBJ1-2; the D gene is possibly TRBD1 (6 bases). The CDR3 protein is CASSLGQRRSDGYTF. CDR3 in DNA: TGTGCCAGTAGTCTAGGACAGCGGAGATCGGATGGCTACACCTTC.